Described below is a single T cell receptor beta chain sequence and its context. Its antigen is unidentified. The sorted Tregs were CD4+CD25+CD127-/low cells. After constant-region reverse-primer amplification, full-length variable regions underwent semi-nested PCR with Nested Universal Primer A. TCRdb ran MiXCR on the 5' RACE reads and lists one entry per CDR3 protein. The profile shows 4,000 to 5,000 distinct CDR3 sequences, about two thirds of them singletons. Overall study findings and caveats: Tumor Tregs overlapped most with tumor, then blood, naive CD4+ cells. The larger cohort examined one V-J beta rearrangement, not whole repertoires.

The sequenced sample consisted of Tregs sorted from blood. The source of this sequence is a female donor with breast cancer.

CDR3 in DNA: TGCAGTCCACTCGACGGTCATAGCGGCAATCTAAACAATGAGCAGTTCTTC. It translates to CSPLDGHSGNLNNEQFF. The V and J genes are TRBV20-1 and TRBJ2-1; D is possibly TRBD2 (6 bases). Germline V lookup: CDR1 DFQATT, CDR2 SNEGSKA (reference sequence). The CDR3 loop spans 17 amino acids. V dropped 8 bases and J dropped 5 bases, with 28 bases sitting between them.